A selection of T cell receptor beta chains follows, all from one sample in a study of blood T cells in healthy people across ages. A single record per CDR3 protein comes from TCRdb applying MiXCR to the 5' RACE reads. The sample carries some 1.4 million distinct CDR3 sequences, around 39% recorded once. Material for sequencing was blood. Receptors were obtained from a woman between 18 and 29 years old in good health. Both conserved end residues are part of each CDR3. Each record gives: J gene, V gene, D gene, clone size, CDR3 DNA, CDR3 protein. A D gene is named only where the DNA matches it firmly. Clone sizes are given selectively: once, few, many, or a class where the clone is expanded.

TRBJ2-1 TRBV12-3/TRBV12-4 TRBD2 NA TGTGCCAGCAGTTTAGCCGGGCGGGAGTGGGATGAGCAGTTCTTC CASSLAGREWDEQFF
TRBJ2-3 TRBV4-1 NA NA TGCGCCAGCAGCCCAGTCCCGGCCGGCACAGATACGCAGTATTTT CASSPVPAGTDTQYF
TRBJ1-1 TRBV12-3/TRBV12-4 TRBD1 NA TGTGCCAGCAGTTTAAGTCCTCTTACTAAGGGACAGGGATCGGGGAACACTGAAGCTTTCTTT CASSLSPLTKGQGSGNTEAFF
TRBJ2-3 TRBV12-3/TRBV12-4 NA NA TGTGCCAGCACCCCTCGCGAGGGCGGCGGCGGAGATACGCAGTATTTT CASTPREGGGGDTQYF
TRBJ2-5 TRBV7-9 TRBD1 few TGTGCCAGCAGCGCGACAGGGAGAGGGGAGACCCAGTACTTC CASSATGRGETQYF
TRBJ2-5 TRBV2 NA NA TGTGCCAGCAGTGGGAATGGGGTGGAGACCCAGTACTTC CASSGNGVETQYF
TRBJ2-3 TRBV12-3/TRBV12-4 NA few TGTGCCAGCAGATATATGGATACGCAGTATTTT CASRYMDTQYF
TRBJ2-1 TRBV2 NA few TGTGCCAGCAGTGAACGTGCGGGTAGCTCCTACAATGAGCAGTTCTTC CASSERAGSSYNEQFF
TRBJ2-1 TRBV5-1 TRBD2 few TGCGCCAGCAGCTTGGACGGACTAGCGGGAGTTACTAATGAGCAGTTCTTC CASSLDGLAGVTNEQFF
TRBJ2-3 TRBV15 NA NA TGTGCCACCAGCAGAGGGATTGCAGATACGCAGTATTTT CATSRGIADTQYF
TRBJ1-1 TRBV4-1 NA few TGCGCCAGCAGCCAAGAGTGGGGGGCGAGTACTGAAGCTTTCTTT CASSQEWGASTEAFF
TRBJ2-1 TRBV9 NA few TGTGCCAGCAGCGTAGACAAGTTCCCCCCCTACAATGAGCAGTTCTTC CASSVDKFPPYNEQFF
TRBJ2-1 TRBV20-1 TRBD1 NA TGCAGTGCTAAAGGACAGGGGGGGCAGTTCTTC CSAKGQGGQFF
TRBJ2-5 TRBV10-3 TRBD2 NA TGTGCCATCTCGCGGGCTAGCGGGTACCAAGAGACCCAGTACTTC CAISRASGYQETQYF
TRBJ2-1 TRBV4-2 NA NA TGTGCCAGCAGCCAAGAGAGCTCCAGGGGGGGCTCCTACAATGAGCAGTTCTTC CASSQESSRGGSYNEQFF
TRBJ1-1 TRBV29-1 NA NA TGCAGCGTTGAGGTTGCGCGGTCGGGTACTGAAGCTTTCTTT CSVEVARSGTEAFF
TRBJ1-1 TRBV29-1 NA few TGCAGCCACTCCGAGGGGGGTAACACTGAAGCTTTCTTT CSHSEGGNTEAFF
TRBJ2-7 TRBV10-3 TRBD1 few TGTGCCATCAGGGACAGGGGCGAATACGAGCAGTACTTC CAIRDRGEYEQYF
TRBJ2-1 TRBV7-9 NA few TGTGCCAGCAGCCCACTCCCAGGTAGACCCTCCTACAATGAGCAGTTCTTC CASSPLPGRPSYNEQFF
TRBJ2-5 TRBV4-1 NA NA TGCGCCAGCAGCCAAGTGGACGGGATCCAAGAGACCCAGTACTTC CASSQVDGIQETQYF
TRBJ2-5 TRBV6-6 TRBD2 few TGTGCCAGCAGACCTGGCGGGGGGAGAGAGACCCAGTACTTC CASRPGGGRETQYF
TRBJ2-5 TRBV5-1 TRBD1 once TGCGCCAGCAGCACCTCCGGGACAGGAGAGACCCAGTACTTC CASSTSGTGETQYF
TRBJ1-6 TRBV28 NA few TGTGCCAGCAGGGGAGGGGACGATAATTCACCCCTCCACTTT CASRGGDDNSPLHF
TRBJ2-7 TRBV28 TRBD1 NA TGTGCCAGCAGTACCCCGGGACAGGGGTCCCACGAGCAGTACTTC CASSTPGQGSHEQYF
TRBJ2-3 TRBV5-1 NA few TGCGCCAGCAGCTCCTCCGGCGAAAACGCGCAGTATTTT CASSSSGENAQYF
TRBJ1-6 TRBV2 NA many TGTGCCAGCAGTGAAGCGATGGGCAGAAATTCACCCCTCCACTTT CASSEAMGRNSPLHF
TRBJ2-7 TRBV10-3 NA NA TGTGCCATCAGTGAGGCCACAAAGGCCTACGAGCAGTACTTC CAISEATKAYEQYF
TRBJ1-1 TRBV7-3 NA NA TGTGCCAGCAGCTCACAAGGAGACGGGGCTGAAGCTTTCTTT CASSSQGDGAEAFF
TRBJ1-2 TRBV11-2 NA few TGTGCCAGCAGCTTGGGGGGTAGGGCGGATGGCTACACCTTC CASSLGGRADGYTF
TRBJ1-1 TRBV6-5 NA NA TGTGCCAGCAGTTACGAAGGGGTTTGGACTGAAGCTTTCTTT CASSYEGVWTEAFF
TRBJ2-1 TRBV3-1 TRBD2 NA TGTGCCAGCAGTCTAGCGGGGGCCGGCCCGCATGAGCAGTTCTTC CASSLAGAGPHEQFF
TRBJ1-1 TRBV7-2 TRBD1 NA TGTGCCAGCAGCTTAGGGACAGGGGCTCGGCTGAACACTGAAGCTTTCTTT CASSLGTGARLNTEAFF
TRBJ2-6 TRBV7-9 NA NA TGTGTCAGCAGCACGACGGACCAGTCTTTCTCTGGGGCCAACGTCCTGACTTTC CVSSTTDQSFSGANVLTF
TRBJ2-1 TRBV20-1 NA once TGCAGTGCTGAGAGGGAGTATGAGCAGTTCTTC CSAEREYEQFF
TRBJ2-3 TRBV27 NA NA TGTGCCAGCACCATGCAAATAGGGAGCGCAGATACGCAGTATTTT CASTMQIGSADTQYF
TRBJ2-5 TRBV7-2 NA NA TGTGCCAGCAGAGAAAACCCCGGCCGGCAAGAGACCCAGTACTTC CASRENPGRQETQYF
TRBJ2-7 TRBV27 TRBD2 few TGTGCCAGCAGTTTATTGACTAGCGGGTCCAGCTCCTACGAGCAGTACTTC CASSLLTSGSSSYEQYF
TRBJ2-1 TRBV20-1 NA few TGCAGTGCGGGGGGGGCGGGGATTTTGTTGAATGAGCAGTTCTTC CSAGGAGILLNEQFF
TRBJ2-7 TRBV20-1 TRBD2 NA TGCAGTGCTAGAGTAGGTAGCGGGGTTAATGAGCAGTACTTC CSARVGSGVNEQYF
TRBJ2-2 TRBV5-7 NA NA TGTGCCAGGAGAGAATTTGACACCGGGGAGCTGTTTTTT CARREFDTGELFF
TRBJ1-2 TRBV7-2 NA NA TGTGCCAGCAGCCGCGGACAGTTAGCTAACTATGGCTACACCTTC CASSRGQLANYGYTF
TRBJ1-5 TRBV20-1 TRBD1 NA TGCAGTGGGAAAACAGGGGGCCAGGGCAATCAGCCCCAGCATTTT CSGKTGGQGNQPQHF
TRBJ1-1 TRBV4-2 TRBD1 NA TGTGCCAGCATAAACCAGGGGGTGACTGAAGCTTTCTTT CASINQGVTEAFF
TRBJ2-1 TRBV21-1 NA NA TGTGCCAGCAGCAAAGAAGGCAGAAGCTCCTACAATGAGCAGTTCTTC CASSKEGRSSYNEQFF
TRBJ2-1 TRBV6-1 NA few TGTGCCAGCAGTGAGCTGCCCGGACCGAGCTCCTACAATGAGCAGTTCTTC CASSELPGPSSYNEQFF